One and the same sample provided the 14 T cell receptor beta chains below, sequenced in a study of shared clonotypes between healthy human individuals. Sequencing used immunoSEQ multiplex PCR; TCRdb keeps in-frame clones, though not all of them. The repertoire holds roughly 2.5 million clones, with more than 80% as singletons. The sequencing input was naive CD4+ T cells sorted from blood. Subset indicated: CD45RA+ positively selected. All receptors come from a man in his late teens or twenties in good health.

The J gene is TRBJ2-2, the V gene TRBV11-2; 9 nucleotides align to TRBD1. CDR1 SGHAT and CDR2 FQNNGV come from the germline V gene. V lost 4 bases to trimming and J lost 3 bases; unmatched junction nucleotides: 3. The CDR3 totals 15 residues. The CDR3 DNA follows: TGTGCCAGCAGCTCTTGGACAGGGGACACCGGGGAGCTGTTTTTT. It is translated as CASSSWTGDTGELFF.

The chain recombines TRBV10-3 with TRBJ2-7, with 8 bases identical to TRBD1. This CDR3 comprises 13 residues. Per germline, CDR1 ENHRY and CDR2 SYGVKD. With 5 bases clipped from V and 6 bases from J, the junction kept 6 bases outside the gene matches. Written as DNA, the CDR3 is TGTGCCATCAGTTCTGACAGGGGCCGCGAGCAGTACTTC. Its protein product is CAISSDRGREQYF.

The rearrangement links TRBV7-2 to TRBJ1-1; D gene ambiguous. Looked up from germline, CDR1 is SGHTA and CDR2 is FQGNSA. The V and J ends lost 4 bases and 0 bases respectively, with 15 bases between them. The CDR3 has 16 amino acids. CDR3 protein: CASSSQTNVMNTEAFF. CDR3 bases: TGTGCCAGCAGCTCCCAGACCAACGTCATGAACACTGAAGCTTTCTTT.

Remarks on this clone: The same CDR3 can be traced to other DNA sequences in this sample. The chain joins TRBV7-9 to TRBJ1-2; weak D call: TRBD1 (5 bases). This CDR3 spans 13 amino acids. In germline, CDR1 is SEHNR, CDR2 FQNEAQ (reference sequence). Trimming pared 4 bases from V and 2 bases from J, leaving 8 bases between. This CDR3 reads CASSSTANYGYTF. Here the CDR3 DNA reads TGTGCCAGCAGCTCGACAGCCAACTATGGCTACACCTTC.

The chain carries TRBV5-1 and TRBJ1-2; TRBD1 matches at 10 bases. With 4 bases clipped from V and 7 bases from J, the junction kept 10 bases outside the gene matches. Germline lookup yields CDR1 SGHRS and CDR2 YFSETQ. CDR3 length: 15 amino acids. The chain's CDR3 is CASSLLDRGDRGYTF. The DNA for the CDR3 is TGCGCCAGCAGCCTTCTGGACAGGGGGGATCGTGGCTACACCTTC.

The CDR3 DNA follows: TGTGCCAGCTCAAATCAGGGGGCGGTTAGCAATCAGCCCCAGCATTTT. Translating it yields CASSNQGAVSNQPQHF. This chain joins TRBV18 and TRBJ1-5, with 8 bases that match TRBD1. This CDR3 region has 16 residues. J lost 0 bases, V lost 5 bases, and 6 bases had no gene match. CDR1 and CDR2 from the germline V gene are KGHSH and LQKENI.

V gene TRBV30 combines with J gene TRBJ1-4; tentatively, D is TRBD1 (5 bases). The germline CDR1 and CDR2 sequences are GTSNPN and SVGIG (reference sequence). CDR3 length equals 15 residues. The V gene lost 3 bases and the J gene lost 8 bases, with 19 bases spanning the gap. The CDR3 loop is CAWRGTGTRGEKLFF. For the CDR3, the DNA is TGTGCCTGGAGAGGTACCGGGACCCGGGGGGAAAAACTGTTTTTT.

This chain connects TRBV30 to TRBJ2-1, with D perhaps given as TRBD1 or TRBD2 (6 bases each). CDR1 is GTSNPN, CDR2 SVGIG, per germline (reference sequence). Trimming left V 2 bases short and J 6 bases short, with 14 bases between. The CDR3 is 14 residues long. The CDR3 loop is CAWSSQWGANEQFF. The CDR3 coding sequence is TGTGCCTGGAGTTCGCAATGGGGGGCCAATGAGCAGTTCTTC.

The chain carries TRBV5-1 and TRBJ2-1; 10 bases align to TRBD2. CDR3 length equals 18 residues. Germline trimming cut 3 bases from V and 7 bases from J; bases unmatched to any gene: 16. Germline CDR1 is SGHRS and CDR2 is YFSETQ. The CDR3 DNA sequence: TGCGCCAGCAGCTCCGCATTAGCGGGAGGATGGGGATGGAATGAGCAGTTCTTC. The encoded protein is CASSSALAGGWGWNEQFF. Full variable domain (outside the CDR3, taken from reference TRBV5-1 and TRBJ2-1): KAGVTQTPRYLIKTRGQQVTLSCSPISGHRSVSWYQQTPGQGLQFLFEYFSETQRNKGNFPGRFSGRQFSNSRSEMNVSTLELGDSALYLCASSSALAGGWGWNEQFFGPGTRLTVL.

In this sample, this clone turned up a few times. The genes are TRBV7-2 and TRBJ1-6; 7 positions agree with TRBD1. Per the germline V gene, CDR1 is SGHTA and CDR2 is FQGNSA. The CDR3 consists of 15 residues. V dropped 5 bases and J dropped 9; count of bases not matched to a gene: 10. Written as DNA, the CDR3 is TGTGCCAGCAGCCGTACAGGGGTTGGTCTTTCACCCCTCCACTTT. Protein sequence: CASSRTGVGLSPLHF.

The DNA of the CDR3 is TGTGCCAGCAGCCTTAGACAGGGGGTAAGAGCTTTCTTT. Its translation is CASSLRQGVRAFF. This chain links TRBV7-2 with TRBJ1-1, with 9 bases identical to TRBD1. Germline CDR1 and CDR2: SGHTA and FQGNSA. Unmatched junction bases numbered 8, after V lost 5 bases and J lost 10 bases. CDR3 length equals 13 residues.

This clone appeared a single time. The V gene is TRBV15, the J gene TRBJ1-6; D is undetermined. Trimming left V 3 bases short and J 9 bases short, with 9 bases between. The CDR3 has 13 residues. Per the germline V gene, CDR1 is LNHNV and CDR2 is YYDKDF (reference sequence). The CDR3 bases are TGTGCCACCAGCAGGGGTCTGACTTCACCCCTCCACTTT. Translation gives CATSRGLTSPLHF.

The rearrangement links TRBV7-2 to TRBJ2-2, with 7 bases aligning to TRBD2. Losses at the gene ends were 3 bases for V and 5 bases for J; bases not matched to a gene: 6. This CDR3 spans 15 amino acids. CDR1 SGHTA and CDR2 FQGNSA come from the germline V gene. The CDR3 DNA reads as TGTGCCAGCAGCTTCGGGGGGATTAATACCGGGGAGCTGTTTTTT. Protein product: CASSFGGINTGELFF. Full variable domain (outside the CDR3, taken from reference TRBV7-2 and TRBJ2-2): GAGVSQSPSNKVTEKGKDVELRCDPISGHTALYWYRQSLGQGLEFLIYFQGNSAPDKSGLPSDRFSAERTGGSVSTLTIQRTQQEDSAVYLCASSFGGINTGELFFGEGSRLTVL.

CDR3 coding DNA: TGTGCCAGTAAAAATGGGCCGGGGGGAAGCACCGGGGAGCTGTTTTTT. This encodes CASKNGPGGSTGELFF. The chain has TRBV19 and TRBJ2-2; 7 bases map to TRBD2. From germline, CDR1 is LNHDA and CDR2 SQIVND (reference sequence). V lost 7 bases and J lost 4; bases outside the gene matches: 12. The CDR3 consists of 16 residues.